The rows below give T cell receptor beta chains drawn from one sample of a study of prognosis after radiotherapy for stage I lung cancer. TCRdb analysed the multiplex PCR reads with MiXCR anew, one entry per CDR3 protein. The table shows about 12,000 distinct CDR3 sequences, with about 59% occurring only once. The material sequenced was PBMCs, taken before or after stereotactic body radiation therapy (not recorded which). Receptors were obtained from a donor over 45 with non-small cell lung cancer. The CDR3 runs from the conserved cysteine through the conserved F or W. D genes are given only for firm matches. Clone size is shown for a subset of rows, as once, few, many or a class of expanded clone.

d_call j_call clone_size v_call cdr3_nt cdr3_aa
TRBD2 TRBJ2-7 - TRBV3-1 TGTGCCAGTATCCAAGCGGGAGTCAGGGCCCAAGAGCAGTACTTC CASIQAGVRAQEQYF
TRBD2 TRBJ2-7 - TRBV20-1 TGCAGTGCTAGAGATTTGGGCGGGAGAGATTACGAGCAGTACTTC CSARDLGGRDYEQYF
- TRBJ1-4 - TRBV20-1 TGCAGTGCTACAAAGGGGGCAACTAATGAAAAACTGTTTTTT CSATKGATNEKLFF
- TRBJ2-7 many TRBV29-1 TGCAGCGTTTCGGAAAGTTACTACGAGCAGTACTTC CSVSESYYEQYF
- TRBJ2-2 once TRBV7-3 TGTGCCAGCAGCTCAAGTCCCGCTAACACCGGGGAGCTGCTTTTT CASSSSPANTGELLF
- TRBJ2-7 - TRBV5-6 TGTGCCAGCAGGCTGTGGGGATACGAGCAGTACTTC CASRLWGYEQYF
TRBD1 TRBJ1-2 medium-sized TRBV20-1 TGCAGTGCTAGAGCAACGTTAGGTGAGGGGGCGCGCTATGGCTACACCTTC CSARATLGEGARYGYTF
- TRBJ2-2 - TRBV11-3 TGTGCCAGCAGCCCAGAAACCCCAGACATCTACACCGGGGAGCTGTTTTTT CASSPETPDIYTGELFF
- TRBJ1-1 many TRBV28 TGTGCCAGCAGTTTATTAGGGGACATGAACACTGAAGCTTTCTTT CASSLLGDMNTEAFF
- TRBJ1-1 - TRBV6-1 TGTGCCAGCAGCCGACAGACTGAAGCTTTCTTT CASSRQTEAFF
- TRBJ2-1 medium-sized TRBV7-9 TGTGCCAGCAGCTTACTGAACAGGGAGAATGAGCAGTTCTTC CASSLLNRENEQFF
- TRBJ2-5 many TRBV6-1 TGTGCCAGCGGTAGCGGCTCACGAGAGACCCAGTACTTC CASGSGSRETQYF
TRBD1 TRBJ1-5 many TRBV3-1 TGTGCCAGCAGCCAAGCGGGACAGAGCCATCAGCCCCAGCATTTT CASSQAGQSHQPQHF
- TRBJ1-1 many TRBV5-1 TGCGCCAGTAGCCCTTCCGGGGAGGGCACTGAAGCTTTCTTT CASSPSGEGTEAFF
- TRBJ1-3 - TRBV19 TGTGCCAGTAGTATGGGTCTGGGGGCTGGAAACACCATATATTTT CASSMGLGAGNTIYF
- TRBJ2-5 - TRBV24-1 TGTGCCACCAGTGATTGGAATATCAGCGAGACCCAGTACTTC CATSDWNISETQYF
- TRBJ2-7 medium-sized TRBV2 TGTGCCAGCAGTGTATCCCGGGGCGGAAACGAGCAGTACTTC CASSVSRGGNEQYF
- TRBJ2-3 few TRBV18 TGTGCCAGCTCACGAGCTTCTGGAGATACGCAGTATTTT CASSRASGDTQYF
TRBD1 TRBJ2-2 medium-sized TRBV6-1 TGTGCCTGCGAACAGGGACAGGAGAACACCGGGGAGCTGTTTTTT CACEQGQENTGELFF
- TRBJ2-7 - TRBV7-8 TGTGCCAGCAGCTCGAGTTTAGGGGGGGAGCAGTACTTC CASSSSLGGEQYF
- TRBJ2-2 - TRBV5-1 TGCGCCAGCAGCCCCCGGGACACCGGGGAGCTGTTTTTT CASSPRDTGELFF
- TRBJ2-1 many TRBV10-2 TGCGCCAGCAGGGGGGTGAACTCCTACAATGAGCAGTTCTTC CASRGVNSYNEQFF
- TRBJ1-1 many TRBV30 TGTGCCTGGAGTGGGTTGGGGGTTGAAGCTTTCTTT CAWSGLGVEAFF
TRBD1 TRBJ1-6 - TRBV2 TGTGCCAGCAAGATAAGGGACAGATATAATTCACCCCTCCACTTT CASKIRDRYNSPLHF
- TRBJ1-3 once TRBV6-1 TGTGCCAGCAGCCTGACGGGGGGAGGAAACACCATATATTTT CASSLTGGGNTIYF
- TRBJ1-5 medium-sized TRBV12-3/TRBV12-4 TGTGCCAGCAGCCTTGGGGGTGGTGTTCAGCCCCAGCATTTT CASSLGGGVQPQHF
- TRBJ1-5 many TRBV19 TGTGCCAGTAGTATAAGCGTCGCTAGCAATCAGCCCCAGCATTTT CASSISVASNQPQHF
- TRBJ2-1 - TRBV18 TGTGCCAGCTCATACGTCGGTATAGATGATGAGCAGTTCTTC CASSYVGIDDEQFF
TRBD1 TRBJ1-6 once TRBV6-5 TGTGCCAGCAGTTATATCCGGGACAGGGGGAGATCCTATAATTCACCCATCCACTTT CASSYIRDRGRSYNSPIHF
TRBD2 TRBJ2-7 - TRBV24-1 TGTGCCACTAGCGATACTACGGGACTAGCGGGAGTACTTTGGATGGGGTTGTACGAGCAGTACTTC CATSDTTGLAGVLWMGLYEQYF
- TRBJ1-5 - TRBV6-2/TRBV6-3 TGTGCCAGCAGGCTACATGGTGATCGCAATCATCCCCAGCATTTT CASRLHGDRNHPQHF
- TRBJ1-2 - TRBV12-5 TGTGCTAGTGGGGTACAGTTTTCTTATGGCTACACCTTC CASGVQFSYGYTF
- TRBJ2-7 many TRBV5-5 TGTGCCAGCAGCGTGGACGGCTACTACGAGCAGTACTTC CASSVDGYYEQYF
TRBD1 TRBJ1-1 - TRBV28 TGTGCCAGCAGTTCCCAGGGGGCGGGCGCTGAAGCTTTCTTT CASSSQGAGAEAFF
TRBD2 TRBJ2-1 medium-sized TRBV7-3 TGTGCCAGCAGCTCGCCGACTAGCGGCACCTACAATGAGCAGTTCTTC CASSSPTSGTYNEQFF
- TRBJ2-2 few TRBV5-1 TGCGCCAACAGCTTGGGTTATAACACCGAGGAGCTGTTTTTT CANSLGYNTEELFF
- TRBJ2-2 medium-sized TRBV11-2 TGTGCCAGCAGCTTAGAGATAGCCCAGGTCGGGGAGCTGTTTTTT CASSLEIAQVGELFF
TRBD2 TRBJ2-2 medium-sized TRBV11-2 TGTGCCAGCAGCCGCTTGGCGGGAGGGCCTGGCACCGGGGAGCTGTTTTTT CASSRLAGGPGTGELFF
- TRBJ2-2 medium-sized TRBV12-3/TRBV12-4 TGTGCCAGCAGTTTAGGGGGTTTCGGGGAGCTGTTTTTT CASSLGGFGELFF
TRBD2 TRBJ2-2 medium-sized TRBV19 TGTGCCAGTAGTATAGATGGCGGGGGGTTGGACACCGGGGAGCTGTTTTTT CASSIDGGGLDTGELFF
- TRBJ2-5 - TRBV9 TGTGCCAGCAGCACGCGAGAGGGGGGAGGGGAGACCCAGTACTTC CASSTREGGGETQYF